The T cell receptor (beta chain) under discussion was sequenced for a study of blood T cell repertoires in COVID-19. Study-level information: Specimens from acute and convalescent COVID-19 originated in the United States, Italy and Spain. From T cells, B-cell-depleted T cells, or PBMCs came the material, which was cDNA or gDNA.

With 4 bases clipped from V and 4 bases from J, the junction kept 14 bases outside the gene matches. The CDR3 sequence is 17 residues long. Enrolled during active infection, Seattle patients were then followed longitudinally. As handled by the study authors: Using reference gene primer amplification, nucleated cell counts were estimated. Sequencing was performed with immunoSEQ multiplex PCR; in TCRdb, only in-frame clones are kept and a portion is missing. The V and J calls and clone size come from that table; D and trimming were worked out from the DNA. The sample records 300,000 to 450,000 clones, about 87% being singletons.

The origin of this receptor is a woman aged 25-40 years with COVID-19, enrolled during active disease. The chain employs TRBV5-3 and TRBJ1-5; TRBD1 matches 7 bases. TRBV5-3 is an ORF for which the function is uncertain. The sample taken for sequencing was peripheral blood. The CDR3 loop is CARSQQRTGGRNQPQHF. The CDR3 DNA sequence: TGTGCCAGAAGCCAACAAAGGACAGGCGGGCGAAATCAGCCCCAGCATTTT.